Below, 21 T cell receptor beta chains from the same sample are listed, as sequenced in a study of a mutant IDH1 vaccine in newly diagnosed glioma. Time point of the sample: week 23, last vaccination. The study gave 300 ug of mutant IDH1 20-mer peptide per vaccine dose, with topical imiquimod. TCRdb keeps only in-frame clones here, not all; method: immunoSEQ multiplex PCR. Of roughly 30,000 clones listed, roughly 85% are singletons. These receptors have no known antigen. Sequenced material: PBMCs, taken from a glioma patient whose treatment included an IDH1 peptide vaccine. The receptors were gathered from a woman in her 30s with glioma.

This chain uses TRBV6-5 with TRBJ2-7; D gene uncertain. CDR1 and CDR2 from the germline V gene are MNHEY and SVGAGI. Trimming pared 0 bases from V and 0 bases from J, leaving 3 bases between. The CDR3 is 13 residues long. The CDR3 bases are TGTGCCAGCAGTTACTCGCCCTCCTACGAGCAGTACTTC. It is translated as CASSYSPSYEQYF.

The chain joins TRBV2 to TRBJ1-2, with D uncertain. Germline CDR1 and CDR2: SNHLY and FYNNEI. The CDR3 sequence is 13 residues long. The ends were cut back, 1 base at V and 5 bases at J, with 8 bases in the middle. The CDR3 spells CASSEGSYYGYTF. CDR3 nucleotide sequence: TGTGCCAGCAGTGAAGGGTCCTATTATGGCTACACCTTC.

The rearrangement links TRBV5-6 to TRBJ1-6; the D is unclear. The CDR3 is made up of 15 amino acids. Trimming cost V 4 bases and J 7 bases, with 15 bases left between them. Germline assignment: CDR1 SGHDT and CDR2 YYEEEE. This CDR3 reads CASSPPGGRNSPLHF. Written as DNA, the CDR3 is TGTGCCAGCAGCCCCCCGGGAGGGCGGAATTCACCCCTCCACTTT.

This chain connects TRBV29-1 to TRBJ2-7; 8 bases match TRBD1. The V segment lost 6 bases and the J segment 5 bases; nucleotides outside the gene matches: 6. The length of the CDR3 is 12 residues. Germline CDR1 and CDR2: SQVTM and ANQGSEA. The CDR3 DNA reads TGCAGCGTCGCCACGGACAGGGACGAGCAGTACTTC. It codes for CSVATDRDEQYF.

The rearrangement joins TRBV18 to TRBJ1-2, with 7 bases fitting TRBD1. Germline V gene lookup returns CDR1 KGHSH and CDR2 LQKENI. The CDR3 is made up of 12 amino acids. V shed 6 bases, J shed 4 bases, and the junction held 2 bases outside the gene matches. The chain's CDR3 is CASSGDSYGYTF. The CDR3 DNA reads as TGTGCCAGCTCTGGGGACAGCTATGGCTACACCTTC.

V is TRBV30 and J is TRBJ1-1; 7 nucleotides match TRBD1. Per germline, CDR1 GTSNPN and CDR2 SVGIG (reference sequence). The junction had 3 bases not matched to a gene; V was cut back by 4 bases and J by 1 base. CDR3 size: 13 residues. CDR3 amino acids: CAWMRGPNTEAFF. The CDR3 DNA reads TGTGCCTGGATGAGGGGGCCGAACACTGAAGCTTTCTTT.

The chain is built from TRBV5-8 and TRBJ1-1, with D perhaps TRBD1 (6 bases). CDR1 is SGHTS and CDR2 is YDEGEE in the germline V gene. The CDR3 runs 15 residues. V shed 0 bases and J shed 4 bases, with 13 bases lying between them. The CDR3, as DNA: TGTGCCAGCAGCTTGGATGCGGGAGGGGGCACTGAAGCTTTCTTT. It encodes CASSLDAGGGTEAFF.

The chain carries TRBV7-9 and TRBJ1-2; D is unclear. Trimming stripped 2 bases from V and 7 bases from J, with 20 bases between. Per germline, CDR1 SEHNR and CDR2 FQNEAQ (reference sequence). The CDR3 spans 16 residues. The CDR3 spells CASSLTDSPGVGGYTF. In nucleotides, the CDR3 is TGTGCCAGCAGCTTAACTGACTCCCCCGGCGTGGGTGGCTACACCTTC.

V is TRBV2 and J is TRBJ1-1, with 8 positions matching TRBD1. With V trimmed by 1 base and J by 4 bases, 5 bases remained unmatched. The CDR3 contains 15 residues. CDR1 and CDR2 (germline): SNHLY, FYNNEI. This CDR3 reads CASSEGTGLVTEAFF. Written as DNA, the CDR3 is TGTGCCAGCAGTGAAGGGACAGGGCTAGTCACTGAAGCTTTCTTT.

This sequence joins TRBV5-5 and TRBJ2-6; D ambiguous. V was shortened by 0 bases and J by 0 bases, with 7 bases between the two germline ends. Germline V CDR1 and CDR2: SGHKS, YYEKEE (reference sequence). This CDR3 region has 16 residues. CDR3 DNA sequence: TGTGCCAGCAGCTTGGTTCGGCGCTCTGGGGCCAACGTCCTGACTTTC. Encoded protein: CASSLVRRSGANVLTF. The full variable domain, rest sourced from reference TRBV5-5 and TRBJ2-6, is DAGVTQSPTHLIKTRGQQVTLRCSPISGHKSVSWYQQVLGQGPQFIFQYYEKEERGRGNFPDRFSARQFPNYSSELNVNALLLGDSALYLCASSLVRRSGANVLTFGAGSRLTVL.

The V gene is TRBV2, the J gene TRBJ1-5; a weak D match, TRBD1 (6 bases). The CDR3 is 13 residues long. Germline lookup yields CDR1 SNHLY and CDR2 FYNNEI. V lost 6 bases to trimming and J lost 5 bases, with 11 bases between them. Here the CDR3 reads CASREGGDQPQHF. The CDR3 nucleotides read TGTGCCAGCAGGGAGGGGGGGGATCAGCCCCAGCATTTT.

This clone was seen only once. The V gene is TRBV10-1, the J gene TRBJ2-3, with D unresolved. The V gene's germline CDR1 is WNHNN and CDR2 SYGVQD (reference sequence). The CDR3 totals 19 residues. Trimming took 6 bases from V and 2 from J, leaving 27 bases between them. As DNA, the CDR3 is TGCGCCAGCAGCCTAACCCCTGGAAGCTCGGTCTTTAACACAGATACGCAGTATTTT. It codes for CASSLTPGSSVFNTDTQYF.

V is TRBV29-1 and J is TRBJ1-2; D is uncertain. The CDR3 runs to 13 residues. V dropped 5 bases and J dropped 4 bases, with 14 bases sitting between them. Germline CDR1 is SQVTM and CDR2 is ANQGSEA. The CDR3 loop is CSVTPGSGYGYTF. CDR3 bases: TGCAGCGTTACCCCCGGCTCGGGCTATGGCTACACCTTC.

The chain employs TRBV5-1 and TRBJ2-3, with 8 nucleotides matching TRBD2. Unmatched junction bases numbered 5, after V lost 0 bases and J lost 2 bases. Germline V CDR1 and CDR2: SGHRS, YFSETQ. The CDR3 sequence is 16 residues long. In DNA form, the CDR3 reads TGCGCCAGCAGCTTGGGAGCGGGGGTTTACACAGATACGCAGTATTTT. Amino acid sequence: CASSLGAGVYTDTQYF.

This sequence joins TRBV6-5 and TRBJ1-2; no reliable D call. V was clipped by 7 bases and J by 2 bases, with 14 bases between them. Germline CDR1 is MNHEY and CDR2 is SVGAGI. The CDR3 has 14 residues. The CDR3 sequence: CASKEQASNYGYTF. CDR3 coding DNA: TGTGCCAGCAAAGAGCAGGCATCCAACTATGGCTACACCTTC.

The chain couples TRBV6-1 to TRBJ1-2; D unresolved. The CDR3 is made up of 15 amino acids. Trimming pared 3 bases from V and 6 bases from J, leaving 17 bases between. Per germline, CDR1 MNHNS and CDR2 SASEGT. CDR3 residues: CASSENQPRDDGYTF. For the CDR3, the DNA is TGTGCCAGCAGTGAGAATCAGCCTAGGGATGATGGCTACACCTTC.

The V and J genes are TRBV6-1 and TRBJ2-7, with D uncertain. Trimming removed 4 bases at V and 7 bases at J, with 8 bases between. This CDR3 spans 11 amino acids. Germline values: CDR1 MNHNS, CDR2 SASEGT. DNA of the CDR3: TGTGCCAGCAGTGCCCAGTGGGAGCAGTACTTC. This translates into CASSAQWEQYF.

The chain couples TRBV6-5 to TRBJ2-7, with D maybe TRBD1 (6 bases). CDR3 size: 15 residues. Trimming cost V 2 bases and J 2 bases, with 13 bases left between them. CDR1 and CDR2 (germline): MNHEY, SVGAGI. The CDR3 reads CASSYQGSRTYEQYF. The DNA for the CDR3 is TGTGCCAGCAGTTACCAGGGGTCGAGAACCTACGAGCAGTACTTC.

The V gene is TRBV4-2, the J gene TRBJ1-1; D unresolved. The V and J ends lost 1 base and 1 base respectively, with 4 bases between them. The CDR3 covers 13 residues. Germline CDR1 and CDR2: LGHNA and YNFKEQ. CDR3 amino acids: CASSQGKNTEAFF. The CDR3 bases are TGTGCCAGCAGCCAAGGGAAGAACACTGAAGCTTTCTTT.

V and J are TRBV2 and TRBJ1-3; 7 positions match TRBD1. Germline V gene lookup returns CDR1 SNHLY and CDR2 FYNNEI. The CDR3 spans 12 residues. V trimming: 6 bases; J trimming: 11 bases; junction bases outside the gene matches: 7. The CDR3 DNA sequence: TGTGCCAGCAGAACCGGGACAGCGTCCATATATTTT. It yields the protein CASRTGTASIYF. Based on the CDR3 plus reference TRBV2 and TRBJ1-3, the full variable domain is EPEVTQTPSHQVTQMGQEVILRCVPISNHLYFYWYRQILGQKVEFLVSFYNNEISEKSEIFDDQFSVERPDGSNFTLKIRSTKLEDSAMYFCASRTGTASIYFGEGSWLTVV.

A few counts support this clone. The rearrangement uses TRBV6-1 and TRBJ1-5; 10 nucleotides agree with TRBD1. This CDR3 has 15 amino acids. Germline-derived CDR1 and CDR2 are MNHNS and SASEGT. V dropped 6 bases and J dropped 9; count of bases not matched to a gene: 11. The CDR3 DNA sequence: TGTGCCAGCAGCGTAAGAGACAGGGGGCTCGGGCCCCAGCATTTT. Its translation is CASSVRDRGLGPQHF.